The entry below describes one TCR beta chain. The data originate from a study of control samples from healthy donors and cancer patients. With 2 bases clipped from V and 5 bases from J, the junction kept 9 bases outside the gene matches. The germline CDR1 and CDR2 sequences are SGHTA and FQGTGA. The CDR3 covers 16 residues. Here immunoSEQ multiplex PCR was the method, and the copy in TCRdb shows in-frame clones only, minus some. The sample lists roughly 74,000 clones, about 94% occurring once. This chain connects TRBV7-3 to TRBJ2-1; 7 bases align to TRBD2. Sequencing input: blood. The sequence came from a woman in her late teens or twenties in good health. CDR3 in DNA: TGTGCCAGCAGCTTATCCTTGGCTAGCGGTGACAATGAGCAGTTCTTC. Translation gives CASSLSLASGDNEQFF.